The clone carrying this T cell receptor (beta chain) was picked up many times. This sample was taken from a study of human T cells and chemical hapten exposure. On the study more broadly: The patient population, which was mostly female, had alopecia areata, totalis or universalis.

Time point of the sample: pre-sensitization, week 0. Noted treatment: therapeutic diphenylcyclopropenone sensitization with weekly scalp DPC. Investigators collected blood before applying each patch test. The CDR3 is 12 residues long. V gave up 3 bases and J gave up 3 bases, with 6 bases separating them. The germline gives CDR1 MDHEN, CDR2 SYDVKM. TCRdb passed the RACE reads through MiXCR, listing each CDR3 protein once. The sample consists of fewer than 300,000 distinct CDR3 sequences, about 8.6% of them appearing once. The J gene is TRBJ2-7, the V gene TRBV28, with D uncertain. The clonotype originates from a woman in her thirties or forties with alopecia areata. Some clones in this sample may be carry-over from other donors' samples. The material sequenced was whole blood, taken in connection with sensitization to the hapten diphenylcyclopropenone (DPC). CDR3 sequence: CASSLTGYEQYF. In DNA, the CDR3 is TGTGCCAGCAGTTTGACTGGCTACGAGCAGTACTTC.